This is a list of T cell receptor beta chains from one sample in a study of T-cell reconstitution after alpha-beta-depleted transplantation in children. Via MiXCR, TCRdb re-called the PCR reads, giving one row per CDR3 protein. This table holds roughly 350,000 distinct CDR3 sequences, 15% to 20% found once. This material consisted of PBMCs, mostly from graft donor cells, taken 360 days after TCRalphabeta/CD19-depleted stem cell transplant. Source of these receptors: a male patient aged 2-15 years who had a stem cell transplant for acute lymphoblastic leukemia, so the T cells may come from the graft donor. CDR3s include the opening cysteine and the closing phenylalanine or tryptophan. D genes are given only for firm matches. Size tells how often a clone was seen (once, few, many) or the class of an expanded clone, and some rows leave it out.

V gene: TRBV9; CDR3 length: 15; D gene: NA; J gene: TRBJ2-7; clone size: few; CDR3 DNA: TGTGCCAGCAGCCCGTCCCTAGCTACCACCTACGAGCAGTACTTC; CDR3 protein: CASSPSLATTYEQYF
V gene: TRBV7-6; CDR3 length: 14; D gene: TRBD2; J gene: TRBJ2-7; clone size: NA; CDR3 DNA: TGTGCCAGCAGTTCCGGGACTAGCGTGGTCGAGCAGTACTTC; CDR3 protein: CASSSGTSVVEQYF
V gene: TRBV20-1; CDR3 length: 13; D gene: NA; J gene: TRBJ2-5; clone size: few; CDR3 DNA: TGCAGTGCTAGAAGGATCCCTAGGGAGACCCAGTACTTC; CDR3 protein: CSARRIPRETQYF
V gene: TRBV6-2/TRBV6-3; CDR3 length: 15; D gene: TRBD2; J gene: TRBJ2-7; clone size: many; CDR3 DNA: TGTGCCAGCACCGCCTTACTAGCGGATACCTACGAGCAGTACTTC; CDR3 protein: CASTALLADTYEQYF
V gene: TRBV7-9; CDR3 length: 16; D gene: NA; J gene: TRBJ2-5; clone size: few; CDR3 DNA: TGTGCCAGCAGCTTAGTTTTTCAGGGGATCGGAGAGACCCAGTACTTC; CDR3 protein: CASSLVFQGIGETQYF
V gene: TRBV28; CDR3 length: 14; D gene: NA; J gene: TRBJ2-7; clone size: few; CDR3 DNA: TGTGCCAGCAACCCGACAGCGAGCTCCTACGAGCAGTACTTC; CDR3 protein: CASNPTASSYEQYF
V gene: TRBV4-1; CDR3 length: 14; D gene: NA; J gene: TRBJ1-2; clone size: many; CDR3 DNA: TGCGCCAGCAGCCAGTGGGACACGAACTATGGCTACACCTTC; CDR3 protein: CASSQWDTNYGYTF
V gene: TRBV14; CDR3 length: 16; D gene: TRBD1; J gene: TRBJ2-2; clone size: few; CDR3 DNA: TGTGCCAGCAGCCAACCGGGACAGGGGAACACCGGGGAGCTGTTTTTT; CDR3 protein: CASSQPGQGNTGELFF
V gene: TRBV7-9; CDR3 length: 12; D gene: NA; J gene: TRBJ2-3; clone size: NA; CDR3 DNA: TGTGCCAGCACGCCAGGGGCAGATACGCAGTATTTT; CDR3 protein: CASTPGADTQYF
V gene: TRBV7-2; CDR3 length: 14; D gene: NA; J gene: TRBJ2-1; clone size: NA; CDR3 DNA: TGTGCCAGCAGACGTCGGACTCTTTCGGGTGAGCAGTTCTTC; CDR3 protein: CASRRRTLSGEQFF
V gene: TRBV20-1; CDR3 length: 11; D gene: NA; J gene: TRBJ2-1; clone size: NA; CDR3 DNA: TGCAGTGCCTCTTACTGGAATGAGCAGTTCTTC; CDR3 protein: CSASYWNEQFF
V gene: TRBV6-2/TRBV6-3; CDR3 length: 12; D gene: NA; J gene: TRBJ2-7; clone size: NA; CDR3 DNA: TGTGCCACCTCGAGGGGAGCAGCCGAGCAGTACTTC; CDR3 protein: CATSRGAAEQYF
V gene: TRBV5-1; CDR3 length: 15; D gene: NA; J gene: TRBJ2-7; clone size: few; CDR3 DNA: TGCGCCAGCAGCTTGTGGGGTAGCCGGGATCGCGAGCAGTACTTC; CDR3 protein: CASSLWGSRDREQYF
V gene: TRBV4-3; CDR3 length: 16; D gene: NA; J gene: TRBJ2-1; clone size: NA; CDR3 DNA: TGCGCCAGCAGCCAAGACACAGGTGCCTCCTACAATGAGCAGTTCTTC; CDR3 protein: CASSQDTGASYNEQFF
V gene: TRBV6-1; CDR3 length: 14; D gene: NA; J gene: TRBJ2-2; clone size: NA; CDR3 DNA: TGTGCCAGCAGAAACGGGAGAATCACCGGGGAGCTGTTTTTT; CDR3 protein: CASRNGRITGELFF
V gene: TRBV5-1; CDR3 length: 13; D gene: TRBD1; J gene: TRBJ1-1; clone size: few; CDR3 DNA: TGCGCCAGCAGCTCGGGACAGGCCGTTGAAGCTTTCTTT; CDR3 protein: CASSSGQAVEAFF
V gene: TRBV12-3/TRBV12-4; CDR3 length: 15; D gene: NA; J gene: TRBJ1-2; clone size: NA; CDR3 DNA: TGTGCCAGCAGTTTAGCAGGTGGGACGGACTATGGCTACACCTTC; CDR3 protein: CASSLAGGTDYGYTF
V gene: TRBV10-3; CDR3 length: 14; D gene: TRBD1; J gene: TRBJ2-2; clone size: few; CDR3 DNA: TGTGCCATTCCCGGGACAGGGGGGACCGGGGAGCTGTTTTTT; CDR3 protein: CAIPGTGGTGELFF
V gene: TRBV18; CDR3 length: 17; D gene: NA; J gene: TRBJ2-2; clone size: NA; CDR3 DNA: TGTGCCAGCTCACCACGTAGACCAACGGAAGACACCGGGGAGCTGTTTTTT; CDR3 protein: CASSPRRPTEDTGELFF
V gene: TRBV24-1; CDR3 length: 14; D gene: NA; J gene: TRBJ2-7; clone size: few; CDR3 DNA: TGTGCCTCCGCCGGTCTGAGGGAGCTTTACGAGCAGTACTTC; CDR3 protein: CASAGLRELYEQYF
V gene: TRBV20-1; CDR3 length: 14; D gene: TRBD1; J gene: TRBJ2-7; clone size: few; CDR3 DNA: TGCAGTGCTAGAGATTCCGACAGGGCCTACGAGCAGTACTTC; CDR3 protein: CSARDSDRAYEQYF
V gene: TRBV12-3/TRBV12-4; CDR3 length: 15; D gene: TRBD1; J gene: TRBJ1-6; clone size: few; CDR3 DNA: TGTGCCAGCAGTCCCTGGACAGGGGATAATTCACCCCTCCACTTT; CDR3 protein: CASSPWTGDNSPLHF
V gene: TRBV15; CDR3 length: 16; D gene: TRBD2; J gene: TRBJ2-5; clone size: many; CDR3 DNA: TGTGCCACCAGCAGAGGACTAGCTAGGCGGAGTGAGACCCAGTACTTC; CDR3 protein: CATSRGLARRSETQYF
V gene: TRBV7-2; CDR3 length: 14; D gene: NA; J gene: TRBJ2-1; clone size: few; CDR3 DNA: TGTGCCAGCAGCATGGGGGGCTCCTACAATGAGCAGTTCTTC; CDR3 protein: CASSMGGSYNEQFF
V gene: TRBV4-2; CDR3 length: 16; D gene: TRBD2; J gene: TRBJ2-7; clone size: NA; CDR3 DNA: TGTGCCAGCAGCCAAGATTGGGCTAGCGGGACCTACGAGCAGTACTTC; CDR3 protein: CASSQDWASGTYEQYF
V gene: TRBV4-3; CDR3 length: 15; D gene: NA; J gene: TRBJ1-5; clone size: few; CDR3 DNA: TGCGCCAGCAGCCAAGATTTGGCAGGGGAACAGCCCCAGCATTTT; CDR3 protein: CASSQDLAGEQPQHF
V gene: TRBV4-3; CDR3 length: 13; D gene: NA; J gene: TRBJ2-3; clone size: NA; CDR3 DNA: TGCGCCAGCAGCCAAGAGACAGAGGATACGCAGTATTTT; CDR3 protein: CASSQETEDTQYF
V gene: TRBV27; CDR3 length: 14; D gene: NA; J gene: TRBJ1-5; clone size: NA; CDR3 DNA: TGTGCCAGCAGTTTGAAGGGTCTGGGTCAGCCCCAGCATTTT; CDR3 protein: CASSLKGLGQPQHF
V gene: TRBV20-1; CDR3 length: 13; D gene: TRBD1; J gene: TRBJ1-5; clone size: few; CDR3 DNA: TGCAGTGCACTGACAGGGGCCAATCAGCCCCAGCATTTT; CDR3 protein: CSALTGANQPQHF
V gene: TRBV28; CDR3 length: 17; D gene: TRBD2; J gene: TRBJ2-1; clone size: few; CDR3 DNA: TGTGCCAGCAGGGGCGGGAGGGCCCCGAGCTCCTACAATGAGCAGTTCTTC; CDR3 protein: CASRGGRAPSSYNEQFF
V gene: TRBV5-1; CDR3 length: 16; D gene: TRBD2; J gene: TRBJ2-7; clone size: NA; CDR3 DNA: TGCGCCAGCAGCTCGACCGGACTAGCGGGAGTCGGCGAGCAGTACTTC; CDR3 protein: CASSSTGLAGVGEQYF
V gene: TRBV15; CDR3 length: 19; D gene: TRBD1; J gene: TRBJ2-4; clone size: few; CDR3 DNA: TGTGCCACCAGCAGCTATCCGGGACAGGGGTCTTTAGCCAAAAACATTCAGTACTTC; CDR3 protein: CATSSYPGQGSLAKNIQYF
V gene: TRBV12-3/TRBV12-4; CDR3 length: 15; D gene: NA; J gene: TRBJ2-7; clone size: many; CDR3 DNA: TGTGCCAGCAGCCTCACCCCTCAGACTGCCTACGAGCAGTACTTC; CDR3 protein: CASSLTPQTAYEQYF
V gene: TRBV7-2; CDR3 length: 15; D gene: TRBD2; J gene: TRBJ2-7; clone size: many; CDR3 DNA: TGTGCCAGCAGCAGCACTAGCGGTCTTTCCTACGAGCAGTACTTC; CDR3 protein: CASSSTSGLSYEQYF
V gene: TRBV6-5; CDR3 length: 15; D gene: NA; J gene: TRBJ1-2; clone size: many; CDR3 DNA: TGTGCCAGCAGTTACTCACGGAACCCTAACTATGGCTACACCTTC; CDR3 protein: CASSYSRNPNYGYTF
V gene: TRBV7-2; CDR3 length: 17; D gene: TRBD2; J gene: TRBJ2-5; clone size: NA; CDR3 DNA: TGTGCCAGCAGCTTCCGCGGGGGACTAGCGGGAGTTGAGACCCAGTACTTC; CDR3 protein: CASSFRGGLAGVETQYF
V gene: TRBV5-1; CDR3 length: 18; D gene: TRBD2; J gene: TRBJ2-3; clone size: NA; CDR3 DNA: TGCGCCAGCAGCTCCCACCCGGGACTAGCGGGATTCACAGATACGCAGTATTTT; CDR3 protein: CASSSHPGLAGFTDTQYF
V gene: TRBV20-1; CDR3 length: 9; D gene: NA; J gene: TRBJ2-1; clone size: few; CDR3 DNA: TGCAGTGCTAAAGGTGAGCAGTTCTTC; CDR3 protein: CSAKGEQFF
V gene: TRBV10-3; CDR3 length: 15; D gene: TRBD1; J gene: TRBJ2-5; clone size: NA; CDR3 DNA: TGTGCCATCAGTGGGACAGGAAGTGGGGGAGAGACCCAGTACTTC; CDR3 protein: CAISGTGSGGETQYF
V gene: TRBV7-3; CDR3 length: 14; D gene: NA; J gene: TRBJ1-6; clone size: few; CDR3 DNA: TGTGCCAGCAGCCGTATGGGGGCGGATTCACCCCTCCACTTT; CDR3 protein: CASSRMGADSPLHF
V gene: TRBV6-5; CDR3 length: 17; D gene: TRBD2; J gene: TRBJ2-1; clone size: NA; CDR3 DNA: TGTGCCAGCAGTTACTCGGGGGGGTACAGTCGGGAGGATGAGCAGTTCTTC; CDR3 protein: CASSYSGGYSREDEQFF
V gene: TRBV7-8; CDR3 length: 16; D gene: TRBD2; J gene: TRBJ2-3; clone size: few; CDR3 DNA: TGTGCCAGCAGCATCATAGCGGGAAGTAGCACAGATACGCAGTATTTT; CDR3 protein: CASSIIAGSSTDTQYF
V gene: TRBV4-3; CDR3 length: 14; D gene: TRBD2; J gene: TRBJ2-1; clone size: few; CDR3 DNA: TGCGCCAGCAGCCAAGATCTCGGACTAGATGAGCAGTTCTTC; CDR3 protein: CASSQDLGLDEQFF
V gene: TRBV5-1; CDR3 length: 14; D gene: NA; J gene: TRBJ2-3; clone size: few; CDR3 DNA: TGCGCCAGCAGCCCCTGGACATCTTCAGATACGCAGTATTTT; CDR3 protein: CASSPWTSSDTQYF
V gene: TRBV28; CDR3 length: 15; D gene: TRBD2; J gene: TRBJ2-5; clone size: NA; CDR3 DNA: TGTGCCAGCAGTTTCGAGCGGGAGAAAGAAGAGACCCAGTACTTC; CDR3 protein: CASSFEREKEETQYF
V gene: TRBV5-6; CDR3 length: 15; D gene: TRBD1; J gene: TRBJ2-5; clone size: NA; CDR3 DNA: TGTGCCAGCAGCTTAAGGACAGGGATACAAGAGACCCAGTACTTC; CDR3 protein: CASSLRTGIQETQYF
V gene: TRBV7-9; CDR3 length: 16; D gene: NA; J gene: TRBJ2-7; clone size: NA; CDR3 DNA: TGTGCCAGCAGCTATCTTCACCTAGGCAACAAGTACGAGCAGTACTTC; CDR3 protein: CASSYLHLGNKYEQYF
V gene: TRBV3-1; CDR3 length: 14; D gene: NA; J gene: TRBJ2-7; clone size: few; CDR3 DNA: TGTGCCAGCAGCCAAAGGGACGGGCTCTACGAGCAGTACTTC; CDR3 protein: CASSQRDGLYEQYF
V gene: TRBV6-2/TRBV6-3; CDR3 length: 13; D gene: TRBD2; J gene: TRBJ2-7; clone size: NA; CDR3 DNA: TGTGCCAGCAGTTACGTGCGGGGGAACGAGCAGTACTTC; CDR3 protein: CASSYVRGNEQYF
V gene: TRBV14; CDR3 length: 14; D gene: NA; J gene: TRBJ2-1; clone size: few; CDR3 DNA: TGTGCCAGCAGCCAATATTGGGGGGACAATGAGCAGTTCTTC; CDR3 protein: CASSQYWGDNEQFF
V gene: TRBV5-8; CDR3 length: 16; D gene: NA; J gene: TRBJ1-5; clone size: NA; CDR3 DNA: TGTGCCAGCAGCTTGGCGCGGGACGTTAGCAATCAGCCCCAGCATTTT; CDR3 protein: CASSLARDVSNQPQHF
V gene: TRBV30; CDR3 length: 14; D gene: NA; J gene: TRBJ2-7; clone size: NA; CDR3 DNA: TGTGCCTGGAGTGTACGACTTTTCGCCTACGAGCAGTACTTC; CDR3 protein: CAWSVRLFAYEQYF
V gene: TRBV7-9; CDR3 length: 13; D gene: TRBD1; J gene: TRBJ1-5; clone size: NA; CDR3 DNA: TGTGCCAGCACAGGGGGAAATAATCAGCCCCAGCATTTT; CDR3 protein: CASTGGNNQPQHF
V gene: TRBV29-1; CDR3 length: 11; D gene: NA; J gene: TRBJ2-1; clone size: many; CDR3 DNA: TGCAGCGTCTTTACCGAAGATGAGCAGTTCTTC; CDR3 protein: CSVFTEDEQFF
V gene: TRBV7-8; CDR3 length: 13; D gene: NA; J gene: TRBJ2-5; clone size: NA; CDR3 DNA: TGTGCCAGCACCCTTAGGGTTGCAGAGACCCAGTACTTC; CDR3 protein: CASTLRVAETQYF
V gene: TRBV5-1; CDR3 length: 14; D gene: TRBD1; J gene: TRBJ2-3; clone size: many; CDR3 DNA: TGTGCCAGCAGCTTGCGACAGGGCACGGATACGCAGTATTTT; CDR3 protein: CASSLRQGTDTQYF
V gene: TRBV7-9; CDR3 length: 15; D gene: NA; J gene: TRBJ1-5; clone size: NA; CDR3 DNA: TGTGCCAGCAGCCCCCCGGGTGATAGCAATCAGCCCCAGCATTTT; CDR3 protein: CASSPPGDSNQPQHF